This note documents a single T cell receptor beta chain sequence. A second PCR of 7 to 11 cycles used a sample-barcoded 5' primer and a J-beta primer mix. MiXCR, run by TCRdb on the 5' RACE reads, gives a single entry per CDR3 protein. The sample carries around 1,000,000 distinct CDR3 sequences, under 30% recorded once. Germline assignment: CDR1 DFQATT and CDR2 SNEGSKA (reference sequence). The CDR3 is 14 amino acids. Trimming pared 2 bases from V and 4 bases from J, leaving 13 bases between. The data were taken from a study of blood T cells in healthy people across ages. These data are also associated with another study on T cells of mothers and their children. As reported in that work: Unrelated pairs and related pairs have their TCR recombination output shaped similarly by thymic selection.

The chain has TRBV20-1 and TRBJ2-3; weak D call: TRBD2 (5 bases). This receptor was identified in a girl aged 2 to 10 in good health. The specimen sequenced was blood. CDR3: CSARRLASADTQYF. CDR3 in DNA: TGCAGTGCTAGACGCCTAGCCTCGGCAGATACGCAGTATTTT.